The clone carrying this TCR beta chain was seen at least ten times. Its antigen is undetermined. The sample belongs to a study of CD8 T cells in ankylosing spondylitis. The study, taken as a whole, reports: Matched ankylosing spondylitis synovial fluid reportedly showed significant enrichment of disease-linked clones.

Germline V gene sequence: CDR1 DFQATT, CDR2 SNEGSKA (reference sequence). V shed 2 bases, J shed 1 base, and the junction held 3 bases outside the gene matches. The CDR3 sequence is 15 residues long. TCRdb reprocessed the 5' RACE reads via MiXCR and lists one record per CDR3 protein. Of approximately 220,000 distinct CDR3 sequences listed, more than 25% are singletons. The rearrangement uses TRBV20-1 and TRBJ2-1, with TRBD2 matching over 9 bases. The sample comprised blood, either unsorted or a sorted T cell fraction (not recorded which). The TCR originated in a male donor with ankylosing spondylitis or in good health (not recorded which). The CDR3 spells CSARPSGISYNEQFF. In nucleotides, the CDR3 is TGCAGTGCTAGACCTAGCGGGATATCCTACAATGAGCAGTTCTTC.